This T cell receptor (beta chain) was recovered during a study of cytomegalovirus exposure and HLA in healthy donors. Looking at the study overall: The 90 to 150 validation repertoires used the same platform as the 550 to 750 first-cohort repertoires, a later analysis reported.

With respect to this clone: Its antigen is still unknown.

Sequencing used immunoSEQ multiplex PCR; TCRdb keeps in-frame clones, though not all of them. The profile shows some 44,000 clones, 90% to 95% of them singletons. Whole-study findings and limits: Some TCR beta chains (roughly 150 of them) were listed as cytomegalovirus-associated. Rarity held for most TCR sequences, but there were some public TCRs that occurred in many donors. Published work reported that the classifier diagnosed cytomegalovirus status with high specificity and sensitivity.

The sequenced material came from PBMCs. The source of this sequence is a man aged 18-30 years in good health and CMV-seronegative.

The chain's CDR3 is CASSLGGRGTDTQYF. The CDR3 bases are TGTGCCAGCAGCTTAGGAGGGAGGGGCACAGATACGCAGTATTTT. The chain combines TRBV7-3 with TRBJ2-3; TRBD2 matches 7 bases. CDR1 and CDR2 (germline): SGHTA, FQGTGA. The V and J ends lost 2 bases and 1 base, in that order; junction bases with no gene match: 3. CDR3 length: 15 residues.